Sample share makes the clone carrying this T cell receptor beta chain medium-sized. What it recognizes is unknown. The record originates from a study of HIV-infected patients and healthy controls. Germline CDR1 is SEHNR and CDR2 is FQNEAQ (reference sequence). This CDR3 spans 20 amino acids. V lost 1 base and J lost 6; bases outside the gene matches: 20. Reverse transcription used 450 to 550 ng RNA and constant-region primers for alpha and beta. Each of the alpha and beta chains got its own library through chain-specific third strand synthesis with indices. The cDNA received a 5' RACE adapter containing a random hexamer plus an SP2 sequencing primer site. TCRdb re-called the 5' RACE reads through MiXCR, storing one row per CDR3 protein. The sample lists 10,000 to 15,000 distinct CDR3 sequences, under 13% occurring once. Notes on the study in general: HIV-infected repertoires had significantly higher mean Gini indices than controls, possibly reflecting oligoclonality.

The repertoire came from unfractionated whole blood and reflected all unsorted peripheral T cells. Sequenced input: blood. This TCR was recovered from an adult in good health. This sequence joins TRBV7-9 and TRBJ2-1, with 8 bases lining up with TRBD2. DNA of the CDR3: TGTGCCAGCAGCTTAGGTTTGTCGGGAGCGGGAGTCAGATGGGGCAATGAGCAGTTCTTC. It codes for CASSLGLSGAGVRWGNEQFF.